A selection of T cell receptor beta chains follows, all from one sample in a study of cytomegalovirus exposure and HLA in healthy donors. TCRdb's copy holds only in-frame clones and misses some; the assay was immunoSEQ multiplex PCR. The sample carries roughly 130,000 clones, more than 80% recorded once. Material for sequencing was PBMCs. The receptor set was obtained from a man younger than 45 in good health and CMV-seronegative. Both conserved end residues are part of each CDR3. Fields, in order: J gene, D gene, clone size, V gene, CDR3 DNA, CDR3 protein. A D gene is named only where the DNA matches it firmly. Where a row states a size, it is once, few, many or the class of an expanded clone; other rows omit it.

J gene: TRBJ2-3; D gene: TRBD2; clone size: .; V gene: TRBV9; CDR3 DNA: TGTGCCAGCAGCGCCCTCCCGGGACTAGCGGGAACAGATACGCAGTATTTT; CDR3 protein: CASSALPGLAGTDTQYF
J gene: TRBJ2-2; D gene: TRBD1; clone size: .; V gene: TRBV19; CDR3 DNA: TGTGCCAGTAGTATAGATGGAAGGACAGGGGACACCGGGGAGCTGTTTTTT; CDR3 protein: CASSIDGRTGDTGELFF
J gene: TRBJ2-6; D gene: .; clone size: .; V gene: TRBV29-1; CDR3 DNA: TGCAGCGTTGTTTTGGGCAGCTCTGGGGCCAACGTCCTGACTTTC; CDR3 protein: CSVVLGSSGANVLTF
J gene: TRBJ2-7; D gene: TRBD2; clone size: .; V gene: TRBV11-2; CDR3 DNA: TGTGCCAGCAGCTCGTCTTGGTCGCTAGCGGAAACCTACGAGCAGTACTTC; CDR3 protein: CASSSSWSLAETYEQYF
J gene: TRBJ2-7; D gene: .; clone size: .; V gene: TRBV4-1; CDR3 DNA: TGCGCCAGCAGCCAGGGGCAGGACAGCTCCTACGAGCAGTACTTC; CDR3 protein: CASSQGQDSSYEQYF
J gene: TRBJ2-2; D gene: TRBD2; clone size: .; V gene: TRBV7-9; CDR3 DNA: TGTGCCAGCAGCTCCGGACTAGCGGGAGTCACCGGGGAGCTGTTTTTT; CDR3 protein: CASSSGLAGVTGELFF
J gene: TRBJ1-5; D gene: .; clone size: .; V gene: TRBV25-1; CDR3 DNA: TGTGCCAGCAGTACTACAGGGATGGATCAGCCCCAGCATTTT; CDR3 protein: CASSTTGMDQPQHF
J gene: TRBJ2-7; D gene: TRBD2; clone size: .; V gene: TRBV27; CDR3 DNA: TGTGCCAGCAGTGCGACTAGCGGGAGTTCTCCCTACGAGCAGTACTTC; CDR3 protein: CASSATSGSSPYEQYF
J gene: TRBJ2-7; D gene: TRBD1; clone size: .; V gene: TRBV15; CDR3 DNA: TGTGCCACCAGCAGAGACCTCGCGACAGGGGGGCAATACGAGCAGTACTTC; CDR3 protein: CATSRDLATGGQYEQYF
J gene: TRBJ2-7; D gene: TRBD2; clone size: .; V gene: TRBV29-1; CDR3 DNA: TGCAGCGTACTAGCGGGAGGGCCTTACGAGCAGTACTTC; CDR3 protein: CSVLAGGPYEQYF
J gene: TRBJ1-6; D gene: .; clone size: .; V gene: TRBV9; CDR3 DNA: TGTGCCAGCAGCGTAGATCGGCAGGGATCTAATTCACCCCTCCACTTT; CDR3 protein: CASSVDRQGSNSPLHF
J gene: TRBJ2-3; D gene: .; clone size: .; V gene: TRBV6-5; CDR3 DNA: TGTGCCAGCAGTTACTCGTCAGGAGGAGGCACAGATACGCAGTATTTT; CDR3 protein: CASSYSSGGGTDTQYF
J gene: TRBJ1-1; D gene: TRBD1; clone size: .; V gene: TRBV5-1; CDR3 DNA: TGCGCCAGCCGGACAGGGACGGCTGAAGCTTTCTTT; CDR3 protein: CASRTGTAEAFF
J gene: TRBJ1-1; D gene: .; clone size: .; V gene: TRBV29-1; CDR3 DNA: TGCAGCGTACGGACAGAAATGAACACTGAAGCTTTCTTT; CDR3 protein: CSVRTEMNTEAFF
J gene: TRBJ1-1; D gene: TRBD1; clone size: .; V gene: TRBV19; CDR3 DNA: TGTGCCAGTAGTAGCGACAGGGACACTGAAGCTTTCTTT; CDR3 protein: CASSSDRDTEAFF
J gene: TRBJ1-3; D gene: .; clone size: .; V gene: TRBV28; CDR3 DNA: TGTGCCAGCACAACAAATACTCGGGAAAGGGCCACTGGAAACACCATATATTTT; CDR3 protein: CASTTNTRERATGNTIYF
J gene: TRBJ2-1; D gene: TRBD2; clone size: .; V gene: TRBV2; CDR3 DNA: TGTGCCAGCAGTCCTACCGGGACTAGCGGCTACAATGAGCAGTTCTTC; CDR3 protein: CASSPTGTSGYNEQFF
J gene: TRBJ1-1; D gene: TRBD1; clone size: .; V gene: TRBV19; CDR3 DNA: TGTGCCAGTAGTACGGACAGGGCGGCTTTCTTT; CDR3 protein: CASSTDRAAFF
J gene: TRBJ2-1; D gene: .; clone size: .; V gene: TRBV18; CDR3 DNA: TGTGCCAGCTCACCAGGGCGAACTAGCTCCTACAATGAGCAGTTCTTC; CDR3 protein: CASSPGRTSSYNEQFF
J gene: TRBJ2-1; D gene: .; clone size: .; V gene: TRBV19; CDR3 DNA: TGTGCCAGTAGAGGGGGGGGAAACTCCTACAATGAGCAGTTCTTC; CDR3 protein: CASRGGGNSYNEQFF
J gene: TRBJ2-7; D gene: TRBD2; clone size: .; V gene: TRBV4-1; CDR3 DNA: TGCGCCAGCAGCCTCACTCCCGCCGGGACTAGCTGGTCCTACGAGCAGTACTTC; CDR3 protein: CASSLTPAGTSWSYEQYF
J gene: TRBJ1-3; D gene: .; clone size: .; V gene: TRBV7-2; CDR3 DNA: TGTGCCAGCAGCCCCGGGGGAGCGGGGGGAAACACCATATATTTT; CDR3 protein: CASSPGGAGGNTIYF
J gene: TRBJ2-3; D gene: .; clone size: .; V gene: TRBV6-4; CDR3 DNA: TGTGCCAGCTCACAGGAGAGCACAGATACGCAGTATTTT; CDR3 protein: CASSQESTDTQYF
J gene: TRBJ1-2; D gene: TRBD1; clone size: .; V gene: TRBV5-4; CDR3 DNA: TGTGCCAGCAGCTCTGGACAGGGGGCGAATGGCTACACCTTC; CDR3 protein: CASSSGQGANGYTF
J gene: TRBJ2-7; D gene: TRBD1; clone size: .; V gene: TRBV10-3; CDR3 DNA: TGTGCCATCAACAGGGGGCCCAACGAGCAGTACTTC; CDR3 protein: CAINRGPNEQYF
J gene: TRBJ1-2; D gene: TRBD1; clone size: .; V gene: TRBV5-1; CDR3 DNA: TGCGCCAGCAGCTTGGGGGACAGGGGCGGCTACACCTTC; CDR3 protein: CASSLGDRGGYTF
J gene: TRBJ2-1; D gene: .; clone size: .; V gene: TRBV18; CDR3 DNA: TGTGCCAGCTCACCACAGGAGGGCCAAGGATACGAGCAGTTCTTC; CDR3 protein: CASSPQEGQGYEQFF
J gene: TRBJ2-1; D gene: .; clone size: .; V gene: TRBV7-2; CDR3 DNA: TGTGCCAGCAGCTTAGAGGGGAGGTTCAATGAGCAGTTCTTC; CDR3 protein: CASSLEGRFNEQFF
J gene: TRBJ2-7; D gene: .; clone size: medium-sized; V gene: TRBV10-3; CDR3 DNA: TGTGCCATCAAGCAGGTCAGGTCCGAGCAGTACTTC; CDR3 protein: CAIKQVRSEQYF
J gene: TRBJ1-2; D gene: TRBD1; clone size: .; V gene: TRBV18; CDR3 DNA: TGTGCCAGCTCACCCATTGACAGGGAATATGGCTACACCTTC; CDR3 protein: CASSPIDREYGYTF
J gene: TRBJ1-5; D gene: .; clone size: .; V gene: TRBV7-2; CDR3 DNA: TGTGCCAGCAGCTGGGGGACTAGGCCCCAGCATTTT; CDR3 protein: CASSWGTRPQHF
J gene: TRBJ2-2; D gene: TRBD2; clone size: .; V gene: TRBV7-9; CDR3 DNA: TGTGCCAGCAGCTCCCCTGCGGGAGAGGCCGGGGAGCTGTTTTTT; CDR3 protein: CASSSPAGEAGELFF
J gene: TRBJ2-3; D gene: TRBD2; clone size: .; V gene: TRBV10-1; CDR3 DNA: TGCGCCAGCAGTGAAACTAGCGGCGCCACAGATACGCAGTATTTT; CDR3 protein: CASSETSGATDTQYF
J gene: TRBJ2-7; D gene: .; clone size: few; V gene: TRBV7-2; CDR3 DNA: TGTGCCAGCAGCTTAGCGCTATGGGGGCGGCACGAGCAGTACTTC; CDR3 protein: CASSLALWGRHEQYF
J gene: TRBJ1-5; D gene: TRBD1; clone size: .; V gene: TRBV27; CDR3 DNA: TGTGCCAGCAGTTTGGACAGGGGTCAGCCCCAGCATTTT; CDR3 protein: CASSLDRGQPQHF
J gene: TRBJ1-2; D gene: .; clone size: few; V gene: TRBV18; CDR3 DNA: TGTGCCAGCTCACCGGACGGGGACTATGGCTACACCTTC; CDR3 protein: CASSPDGDYGYTF
J gene: TRBJ1-1; D gene: .; clone size: .; V gene: TRBV9; CDR3 DNA: TGTGCCAGCAGCGGAACGGGAATTACTGAAGCTTTCTTT; CDR3 protein: CASSGTGITEAFF
J gene: TRBJ1-2; D gene: .; clone size: .; V gene: TRBV7-9; CDR3 DNA: TGTGCCAGCAGCTTAGTCAGACAGTTAACTTCTAACTATGGCTACACCTTC; CDR3 protein: CASSLVRQLTSNYGYTF
J gene: TRBJ2-4; D gene: .; clone size: .; V gene: TRBV11-2; CDR3 DNA: TGTGCCAGCAGCTTAGAGGCCAGATTAAACATTCAGTACTTC; CDR3 protein: CASSLEARLNIQYF
J gene: TRBJ2-4; D gene: TRBD2; clone size: .; V gene: TRBV28; CDR3 DNA: TGTGCCAGCAGGAGTCGGGCTAGCGGGAGGTTCATTCAGTACTTC; CDR3 protein: CASRSRASGRFIQYF
J gene: TRBJ1-3; D gene: .; clone size: .; V gene: TRBV6-1; CDR3 DNA: TGTGCCAGCAGTGCCCTGACAGGAAACACCATATATTTT; CDR3 protein: CASSALTGNTIYF
J gene: TRBJ1-2; D gene: TRBD1; clone size: .; V gene: TRBV11-2; CDR3 DNA: TGTGCCAGCAGCTTACTACGGGACAGGGACTATGGCTACACCTTC; CDR3 protein: CASSLLRDRDYGYTF
J gene: TRBJ1-4; D gene: TRBD1; clone size: .; V gene: TRBV5-1; CDR3 DNA: TGCGCCAGCAGCACCGGACAGGGCCCAACTAATGAAAAACTGTTTTTT; CDR3 protein: CASSTGQGPTNEKLFF
J gene: TRBJ2-1; D gene: .; clone size: few; V gene: TRBV6-1; CDR3 DNA: TGTGCCAGCAGTGAAGCTCTCATGCGCTCCTACAATGAGCAGTTCTTC; CDR3 protein: CASSEALMRSYNEQFF